This T cell receptor beta chain is drawn from a study of shared clonotypes between healthy human individuals. Trimming pared 2 bases from V and 1 base from J, leaving 11 bases between. The CDR3 is made up of 16 amino acids. Germline values: CDR1 LNHDA, CDR2 SQIVND (reference sequence). Assay used: immunoSEQ multiplex PCR; TCRdb lists only in-frame clones, some missing. The sample consists of more than 1 million clones, 75% to 80% of them appearing once. The TCR comes from a man in his late teens or twenties in good health. Some clones in this sample may be carry-over from other donors' samples. Sequenced sample: memory CD4+ T cells from PBMCs. Subset given: CD45RA-negative fraction. The chain joins TRBV19 to TRBJ2-2, with no clear D. The CDR3, as DNA: TGTGCCAGTAGTATAACCGGCAGGAGGAACACCGGGGAGCTGTTTTTT. The encoded protein is CASSITGRRNTGELFF.